This T cell receptor beta chain was captured by sequencing in a study of T cells in Graves' hyperthyroidism and ophthalmopathy. RNA transcripts were the template for amplifying TCR beta CDR3 regions. TCR CDR3 underwent first-round RT-PCR with the HTBI primer set. TCRdb ran MiXCR on the multiplex PCR reads and lists one entry per CDR3 protein. The top ten clones hold 25% to 30% of a sample with over 250,000 distinct CDR3 sequences, 20% to 25% of them seen once. The CDR3 is 14 amino acids. Germline CDR1 is DFQATT and CDR2 is SNEGSKA (reference sequence). V lost 5 bases and J 0 bases, leaving 14 bases between the germline ends. The table lists this clonotype with many counts.

The rearrangement uses TRBV20-1 and TRBJ2-7; perhaps TRBD2 as D (6 bases). This receptor was identified in a man aged 35 to 55 with Graves' hyperthyroidism that later progressed to Graves' ophthalmopathy. Sequenced: blood. CDR3 region: CSAARDSLSYEQYF. Here the CDR3 DNA reads TGCAGTGCTGCCCGGGACTCCCTCTCCTACGAGCAGTACTTC.